This is a list of T cell receptor beta chains from one sample in a study of blood T cell repertoires in COVID-19. Profiling relied on immunoSEQ multiplex PCR, and the TCRdb table lists in-frame clones only, not all of them. The data hold some 220,000 clones, with 75% to 85% observed a single time. The specimen sequenced was peripheral blood. Receptors were obtained from a woman between 65 and 79 years old with COVID-19, enrolled during active disease. Both conserved end residues are part of each CDR3. D genes are given only for firm matches. Clone size is not always given. Where it is, it says once, few, many or a class for expanded clones.

j_call: TRBJ2-1
v_call: TRBV9
clone_size: -
d_call: TRBD2
cdr3_aa: CASSVALAGAYNEQFF
cdr3_nt: TGTGCCAGCAGCGTAGCGCTAGCGGGGGCCTACAATGAGCAGTTCTTC

j_call: TRBJ1-1
v_call: TRBV7-2
clone_size: -
d_call: -
cdr3_aa: CASSLVVPPDYFRTEAFF
cdr3_nt: TGTGCCAGCAGCTTAGTTGTACCCCCTGACTATTTCCGCACTGAAGCTTTCTTT

j_call: TRBJ1-4
v_call: TRBV19
clone_size: -
d_call: TRBD1
cdr3_aa: CASSYGTGGANEKLFF
cdr3_nt: TGTGCCAGTTCCTATGGGACAGGGGGCGCTAATGAAAAACTGTTTTTT

j_call: TRBJ1-2
v_call: TRBV24-1
clone_size: -
d_call: -
cdr3_aa: CATSDGYGYTF
cdr3_nt: TGTGCCACCAGTGACGGGTATGGCTACACCTTC

j_call: TRBJ2-1
v_call: TRBV7-5
clone_size: -
d_call: -
cdr3_aa: CARSRGPGTYNEQFF
cdr3_nt: TGTGCCAGAAGCCGAGGCCCCGGGACATACAATGAGCAGTTCTTC

j_call: TRBJ1-4
v_call: TRBV5-8
clone_size: -
d_call: -
cdr3_aa: CASSLVGGEKLFF
cdr3_nt: TGTGCCAGCAGCTTGGTGGGGGGAGAAAAACTGTTTTTT

j_call: TRBJ1-3
v_call: TRBV18
clone_size: -
d_call: -
cdr3_aa: CASSPLPTIWGAESGNTIYF
cdr3_nt: TGTGCCAGCTCACCATTGCCCACTATTTGGGGCGCCGAGTCTGGAAACACCATATATTTT

j_call: TRBJ1-6
v_call: TRBV5-6
clone_size: -
d_call: -
cdr3_aa: CASGVNGSPLHF
cdr3_nt: TGTGCCAGCGGTGTCAACGGTTCACCCCTCCACTTT

j_call: TRBJ1-2
v_call: TRBV18
clone_size: few
d_call: -
cdr3_aa: CASSPRQDYGYTF
cdr3_nt: TGTGCCAGCTCACCCCGACAGGACTATGGCTACACCTTC

j_call: TRBJ1-2
v_call: TRBV12-3/TRBV12-4
clone_size: -
d_call: -
cdr3_aa: CASSLAGHGYTF
cdr3_nt: TGTGCCAGCAGTTTAGCGGGGCATGGCTACACCTTC

j_call: TRBJ1-1
v_call: TRBV2
clone_size: -
d_call: TRBD1
cdr3_aa: CASSYRGQISPEAFF
cdr3_nt: TGTGCCAGCTCCTACAGGGGGCAAATTAGTCCTGAAGCTTTCTTT

j_call: TRBJ2-1
v_call: TRBV19
clone_size: once
d_call: TRBD2
cdr3_aa: CASRTSGGGSSYNEQFF
cdr3_nt: TGTGCCAGTAGGACTAGCGGGGGGGGAAGCTCCTACAATGAGCAGTTCTTC

j_call: TRBJ1-2
v_call: TRBV5-1
clone_size: -
d_call: TRBD1
cdr3_aa: CASSVQGGNNYGYTF
cdr3_nt: TGCGCCAGCAGCGTACAGGGGGGGAATAACTATGGCTACACCTTC

j_call: TRBJ1-2
v_call: TRBV7-6
clone_size: -
d_call: TRBD1
cdr3_aa: CASSAISIRGHDYGYTF
cdr3_nt: TGTGCCAGCAGCGCAATCTCAATCAGGGGGCATGACTATGGCTACACCTTC

j_call: TRBJ1-6
v_call: TRBV15
clone_size: -
d_call: TRBD1
cdr3_aa: CATSRGGQGLRPLHF
cdr3_nt: TGTGCCACCAGCAGAGGGGGACAGGGTTTGAGACCCCTCCACTTT

j_call: TRBJ1-1
v_call: TRBV7-3
clone_size: -
d_call: -
cdr3_aa: CASSAGGPEAFF
cdr3_nt: TGTGCCAGCAGCGCGGGGGGACCTGAAGCTTTCTTT

j_call: TRBJ2-5
v_call: TRBV12-5
clone_size: -
d_call: -
cdr3_aa: CASGLAGQETQYF
cdr3_nt: TGTGCTAGTGGTTTGGCAGGGCAAGAGACCCAGTACTTC

j_call: TRBJ2-1
v_call: TRBV6-4
clone_size: -
d_call: TRBD2
cdr3_aa: CASARTSGLSYNEQFF
cdr3_nt: TGTGCCAGCGCAAGGACTAGCGGGCTCTCCTACAATGAGCAGTTCTTC

j_call: TRBJ1-4
v_call: TRBV6-5
clone_size: -
d_call: -
cdr3_aa: CASRSRLGGNEKLFF
cdr3_nt: TGTGCCAGCAGGTCCCGCCTCGGGGGAAATGAAAAACTGTTTTTT

j_call: TRBJ1-1
v_call: TRBV19
clone_size: -
d_call: -
cdr3_aa: CASSIPSGGNTEAFF
cdr3_nt: TGTGCCAGTAGTATTCCGTCGGGAGGAAACACTGAAGCTTTCTTT

j_call: TRBJ1-2
v_call: TRBV4-2
clone_size: -
d_call: TRBD1
cdr3_aa: CASSSPDRETGYTF
cdr3_nt: TGTGCCAGCAGCTCCCCGGACAGGGAAACTGGCTACACCTTC

j_call: TRBJ2-7
v_call: TRBV7-9
clone_size: once
d_call: -
cdr3_aa: CASSLQAGPEQYF
cdr3_nt: TGTGCCAGCAGCTTGCAAGCAGGGCCCGAGCAGTACTTC

j_call: TRBJ1-2
v_call: TRBV4-3
clone_size: -
d_call: -
cdr3_aa: CASSPSGNLANYGYTF
cdr3_nt: TGCGCCAGCAGTCCCTCCGGGAACCTGGCTAACTATGGCTACACCTTC

j_call: TRBJ2-5
v_call: TRBV27
clone_size: -
d_call: TRBD2
cdr3_aa: CASSLRSGRVRETQYF
cdr3_nt: TGTGCCAGCAGTTTACGTAGCGGGAGGGTTCGGGAGACCCAGTACTTC

j_call: TRBJ1-2
v_call: TRBV7-9
clone_size: -
d_call: -
cdr3_aa: CASSQTGYGYTF
cdr3_nt: TGTGCCAGCAGCCAGACGGGCTATGGCTACACCTTC

j_call: TRBJ2-2
v_call: TRBV29-1
clone_size: -
d_call: TRBD2
cdr3_aa: CSVSGGPSRELFF
cdr3_nt: TGCAGCGTTTCGGGAGGGCCTTCCCGGGAGCTGTTTTTT

j_call: TRBJ1-3
v_call: TRBV7-8
clone_size: once
d_call: TRBD1
cdr3_aa: CASSLYGRGLGNTIYF
cdr3_nt: TGTGCCAGCAGCTTATATGGCAGGGGGCTTGGAAACACCATATATTTT

j_call: TRBJ1-4
v_call: TRBV11-3
clone_size: -
d_call: TRBD1
cdr3_aa: CASSSTSDLTGGGEKLFF
cdr3_nt: TGTGCCAGCAGCTCGACCTCCGACTTGACAGGGGGAGGCGAAAAACTGTTTTTT

j_call: TRBJ2-1
v_call: TRBV5-4
clone_size: -
d_call: TRBD2
cdr3_aa: CASSPPSGRSSYNEQFF
cdr3_nt: TGTGCCAGCAGCCCGCCTAGCGGGAGGAGCTCCTACAATGAGCAGTTCTTC

j_call: TRBJ1-1
v_call: TRBV19
clone_size: -
d_call: TRBD1
cdr3_aa: CASSKGQKDSKYTEAFF
cdr3_nt: TGTGCCAGTAGTAAGGGACAGAAGGACTCTAAGTACACTGAAGCTTTCTTT

j_call: TRBJ1-2
v_call: TRBV5-1
clone_size: -
d_call: TRBD1
cdr3_aa: CASSRRQGGGYTF
cdr3_nt: TGCGCCAGCAGCCGGCGACAGGGGGGCGGCTACACCTTC

j_call: TRBJ2-1
v_call: TRBV4-2
clone_size: once
d_call: TRBD2
cdr3_aa: CASSPRSGGLKDEQFF
cdr3_nt: TGTGCCAGCAGCCCCCGGAGCGGGGGGCTAAAGGATGAGCAGTTCTTC

j_call: TRBJ2-2
v_call: TRBV9
clone_size: -
d_call: TRBD2
cdr3_aa: CASSVERGGLEGAVLGKGELFF
cdr3_nt: TGTGCCAGCAGCGTAGAGCGGGGGGGCTTGGAAGGCGCCGTCCTTGGAAAAGGGGAGCTGTTTTTT

j_call: TRBJ2-5
v_call: TRBV11-3
clone_size: -
d_call: -
cdr3_aa: CASSFTRGETQYF
cdr3_nt: TGTGCCAGCAGCTTTACCAGGGGAGAGACCCAGTACTTC

j_call: TRBJ1-2
v_call: TRBV5-5
clone_size: -
d_call: -
cdr3_aa: CASSLDAGGSYGYTF
cdr3_nt: TGTGCCAGCAGCTTGGACGCGGGGGGCAGCTATGGCTACACCTTC

j_call: TRBJ1-2
v_call: TRBV3-1/TRBV3-2
clone_size: -
d_call: TRBD1
cdr3_aa: CASSAKDREGGYTF
cdr3_nt: TGTGCCAGCAGCGCCAAAGACAGGGAAGGTGGCTACACCTTC

j_call: TRBJ2-7
v_call: TRBV21-1
clone_size: once
d_call: -
cdr3_aa: CASSKATPSYEQYF
cdr3_nt: TGTGCCAGCAGCAAAGCCACTCCTTCCTACGAGCAGTACTTC

j_call: TRBJ1-1
v_call: TRBV19
clone_size: -
d_call: TRBD1
cdr3_aa: CGSSRTGNTEAFF
cdr3_nt: TGTGGGAGCAGTAGGACAGGGAACACTGAAGCTTTCTTT

j_call: TRBJ2-2
v_call: TRBV9
clone_size: -
d_call: TRBD2
cdr3_aa: CASSTATSGRYTGELFF
cdr3_nt: TGTGCCAGCAGCACGGCTACTAGCGGGAGATACACCGGGGAGCTGTTTTTT

j_call: TRBJ1-2
v_call: TRBV19
clone_size: once
d_call: TRBD1
cdr3_aa: CASSEAGGVVRGYTF
cdr3_nt: TGTGCCAGTAGTGAGGCAGGGGGAGTAGTTCGGGGCTACACCTTC

j_call: TRBJ2-5
v_call: TRBV30
clone_size: once
d_call: -
cdr3_aa: CAWDSQETQYF
cdr3_nt: TGTGCCTGGGACAGCCAAGAGACCCAGTACTTC

j_call: TRBJ2-1
v_call: TRBV10-3
clone_size: -
d_call: -
cdr3_aa: CAIGPRESGYYNEQFF
cdr3_nt: TGTGCCATCGGACCTAGGGAGAGCGGGTACTACAATGAGCAGTTCTTC

j_call: TRBJ1-2
v_call: TRBV3-1/TRBV3-2
clone_size: few
d_call: -
cdr3_aa: CASSPDGGGYGYTF
cdr3_nt: TGTGCCAGCAGCCCAGACGGGGGAGGCTATGGCTACACCTTC

j_call: TRBJ1-1
v_call: TRBV29-1
clone_size: -
d_call: -
cdr3_aa: CSVAEPGTEAFF
cdr3_nt: TGCAGCGTTGCCGAACCGGGCACTGAAGCTTTCTTT

j_call: TRBJ2-3
v_call: TRBV5-4
clone_size: -
d_call: TRBD2
cdr3_aa: CASKAGGGLDTQYF
cdr3_nt: TGTGCCAGCAAAGCGGGAGGGGGGTTAGATACGCAGTATTTT

j_call: TRBJ1-1
v_call: TRBV7-2
clone_size: few
d_call: -
cdr3_aa: CASSLGRSNTEAFF
cdr3_nt: TGTGCCAGCAGCTTGGGCAGATCGAACACTGAAGCTTTCTTT

j_call: TRBJ2-7
v_call: TRBV19
clone_size: -
d_call: -
cdr3_aa: CASSTSSEQYF
cdr3_nt: TGTGCCAGTAGTACGTCTAGCGAGCAGTACTTC

j_call: TRBJ2-5
v_call: TRBV5-5
clone_size: -
d_call: -
cdr3_aa: CASSWAAEETQYF
cdr3_nt: TGTGCCAGCAGCTGGGCAGCTGAAGAGACCCAGTACTTC